A single TCR beta chain is shown here with its context. The antigen is undetermined. Primers included in the PCR were 60 Vbeta and 13 Jbeta primers. Profiling relied on immunoSEQ multiplex PCR, and the TCRdb table lists in-frame clones only, not all of them. The sample carries about 72,000 clones, 60% to 75% recorded once. The data were obtained in a study of cytomegalovirus exposure and HLA in healthy donors. Study-wide results and limits: In an earlier analysis, most TCR beta V segments were productive about 90% or about 30% of the time. The Asian-associated ancestry cluster reportedly had fewer N-insertions than the approximately 690-donor mean in a later analysis.

Germline CDR1 reads SEHNR; CDR2 reads FQNEAQ (reference sequence). The V and J ends lost 5 bases and 1 base, in that order; junction bases with no gene match: 4. This CDR3 spans 15 amino acids. The sequencing sample was made of PBMCs. This chain joins TRBV7-9 and TRBJ2-7; 11 bases agree with TRBD1. The receptor was derived from a man aged 35 to 55 in good health and CMV-seropositive. The chain's CDR3 is CASSLGQGVSYEQYF. CDR3 sequence (DNA): TGTGCCAGCAGCCTGGGACAGGGGGTTTCCTACGAGCAGTACTTC.